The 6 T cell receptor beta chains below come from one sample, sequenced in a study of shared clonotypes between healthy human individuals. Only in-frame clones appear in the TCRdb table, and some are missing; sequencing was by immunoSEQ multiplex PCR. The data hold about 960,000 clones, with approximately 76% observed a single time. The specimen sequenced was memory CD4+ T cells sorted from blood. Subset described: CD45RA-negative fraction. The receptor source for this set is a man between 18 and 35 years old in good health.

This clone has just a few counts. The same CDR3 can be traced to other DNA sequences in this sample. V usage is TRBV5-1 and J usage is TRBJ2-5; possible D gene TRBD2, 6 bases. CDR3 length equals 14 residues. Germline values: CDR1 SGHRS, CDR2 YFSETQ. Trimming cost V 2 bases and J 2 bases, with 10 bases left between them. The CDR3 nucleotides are TGCGCCAGCAGCTTTGCGGGGCCGCAAGAGACCCAGTACTTC. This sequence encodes CASSFAGPQETQYF.

The chain's CDR3 is CASSRTGNQPQHF. Written as DNA, the CDR3 is TGTGCCAGCAGCAGGACAGGGAATCAGCCCCAGCATTTT. This sequence joins TRBV6-6 and TRBJ1-5; 8 nucleotides line up with TRBD1. The CDR3 totals 13 residues. V lost 6 bases to trimming and J lost 4 bases; unmatched junction nucleotides: 2. Germline loops: CDR1 MNHNY, CDR2 SVGAGI (reference sequence).

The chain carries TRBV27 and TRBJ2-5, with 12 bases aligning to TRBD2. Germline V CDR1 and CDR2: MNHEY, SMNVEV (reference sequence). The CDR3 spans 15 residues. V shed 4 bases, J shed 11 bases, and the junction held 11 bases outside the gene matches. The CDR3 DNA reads TGTGCCAGCAGTTCCGTACTAGCGGGGGGCGCTTATCAGTACTTC. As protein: CASSSVLAGGAYQYF.

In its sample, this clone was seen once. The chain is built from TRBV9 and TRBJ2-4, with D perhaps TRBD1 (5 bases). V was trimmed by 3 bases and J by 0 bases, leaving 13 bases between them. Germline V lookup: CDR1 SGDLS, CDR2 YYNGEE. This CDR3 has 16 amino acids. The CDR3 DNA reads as TGTGCCAGCAGCGCAAGTCTGGACATAGCCAAAAACATTCAGTACTTC. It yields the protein CASSASLDIAKNIQYF.

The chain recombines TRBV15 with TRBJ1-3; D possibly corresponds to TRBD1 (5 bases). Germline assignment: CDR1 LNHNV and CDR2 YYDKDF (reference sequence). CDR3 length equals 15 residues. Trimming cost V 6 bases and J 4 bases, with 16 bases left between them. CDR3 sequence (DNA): TGTGCCACCAGGGCCCCGGGGGGGAACGGAAACACCATATATTTT. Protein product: CATRAPGGNGNTIYF. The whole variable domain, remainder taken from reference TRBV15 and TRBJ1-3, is DAMVIQNPRYQVTQFGKPVTLSCSQTLNHNVMYWYQQKSSQAPKLLFHYYDKDFNNEADTPDNFQSRRPNTSFCFLDIRSPGLGDTAMYLCATRAPGGNGNTIYFGEGSWLTVV.

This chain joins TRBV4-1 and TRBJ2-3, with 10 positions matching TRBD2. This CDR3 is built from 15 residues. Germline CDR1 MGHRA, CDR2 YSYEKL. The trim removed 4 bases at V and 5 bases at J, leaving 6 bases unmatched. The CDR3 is CASSRSGGSEDTQYF. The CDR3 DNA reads TGCGCCAGCAGCCGTAGCGGGGGGAGCGAAGATACGCAGTATTTT.